The 29 T cell receptor beta chains given below trace back to one sample, sequenced in a study of cytomegalovirus exposure and HLA in healthy donors. Clones were sequenced by immunoSEQ multiplex PCR, and TCRdb holds only the in-frame ones, with some missing. The table lists 100,000 to 150,000 clones, more than 95% of them singletons. The sequencing input was PBMCs. Receptor source: a man between 18 and 29 years old in good health and CMV-seronegative.

J is TRBJ2-4 and V is TRBV19; 9 nucleotides match TRBD1. J was trimmed by 8 bases and V by 5 bases; bases with no gene match: 7. This CDR3 has 14 residues. Germline V gene sequence: CDR1 LNHDA, CDR2 SQIVND (reference sequence). Written as DNA, the CDR3 is TGTGCCAGTAGTGCCGACAGGGGGTTAGACATTCAGTACTTC. Translated, it gives CASSADRGLDIQYF.

The rearrangement uses TRBV11-2 and TRBJ2-7; TRBD1 aligns across 8 bases. CDR3 length: 14 residues. The germline gives CDR1 SGHAT, CDR2 FQNNGV. Trimming took 3 bases from V and 0 from J; bases not matched to a gene: 1. The CDR3 reads CASSFGQGSYEQYF. In nucleotides, the CDR3 is TGTGCCAGCAGCTTCGGACAGGGCTCCTACGAGCAGTACTTC.

The chain recombines TRBV5-6 with TRBJ1-4; 10 nucleotides match TRBD1. CDR1 is SGHDT and CDR2 is YYEEEE in the germline V gene. The CDR3 is 14 residues long. Unmatched junction bases numbered 4, after V lost 4 bases and J lost 7 bases. In nucleotides, the CDR3 is TGTGCCAGCAGCCAGGGGACAGGGGTTGAAAAACTGTTTTTT. Residues: CASSQGTGVEKLFF.

V and J are TRBV28 and TRBJ2-7; TRBD2 aligns across 11 bases. Germline V lookup: CDR1 MDHEN, CDR2 SYDVKM. The CDR3 spans 13 residues. The J segment lost 6 bases and the V segment lost 3 bases, leaving 1 base of the junction unmatched. CDR3 sequence reads: CASSFLAGGEQYF. The CDR3 DNA sequence: TGTGCCAGCAGTTTCCTAGCGGGAGGCGAGCAGTACTTC.

The chain uses TRBV9 and TRBJ2-7; 9 positions match TRBD2. The germline gives CDR1 SGDLS, CDR2 YYNGEE. The CDR3 has 16 amino acids. The J segment lost 0 bases and the V segment lost 4 bases, leaving 8 bases of the junction unmatched. The CDR3 sequence: CASSPQASGISYEQYF. Written as DNA, the CDR3 is TGTGCCAGCAGCCCCCAGGCTAGCGGGATCTCCTACGAGCAGTACTTC.

This chain connects TRBV6-1 to TRBJ2-7; 7 bases line up with TRBD1. J gave up 1 base and V 7 bases, and 7 bases lay outside the gene matches. CDR1 and CDR2 (germline): MNHNS, SASEGT. CDR3 length equals 14 residues. Here the CDR3 DNA reads TGTGCCAGCAAGATGGACAGGTCTTCCTACGAGCAGTACTTC. Translating gives CASKMDRSSYEQYF.

With respect to this clone: Other DNA sequences in the same sample also yield this CDR3. This chain connects TRBV28 to TRBJ1-1; TRBD1 is a possible D gene (6 bases). The germline CDR1 and CDR2 sequences are MDHEN and SYDVKM. Trimming cost V 1 base and J 4 bases, with 10 bases left between them. The CDR3 consists of 14 residues. The CDR3 protein is CASSLLGGATEAFF. The DNA for the CDR3 is TGTGCCAGCAGTTTATTAGGGGGTGCCACTGAAGCTTTCTTT.

This clone was observed once. The chain has TRBV29-1 and TRBJ1-1; TRBD1 aligns across 8 bases. There are 13 residues in the CDR3. Germline loops: CDR1 SQVTM, CDR2 ANQGSEA. Here the CDR3 reads CSGQGARDTEAFF. The CDR3 DNA sequence: TGCAGTGGTCAGGGGGCGAGGGACACTGAAGCTTTCTTT.

This chain links TRBV7-3 with TRBJ1-1; D ambiguous. The CDR3 has 13 residues. Germline V gene data show CDR1 as SGHTA and CDR2 as FQGTGA. The V end lost 0 bases, the J end lost 8 bases, and 10 bases lay between the germline ends. The CDR3 sequence: CASSLTLDNEAFF. The CDR3 bases are TGTGCCAGCAGCTTAACGTTAGACAACGAAGCTTTCTTT. The variable domain in full, completed from reference TRBV7-3 and TRBJ1-1, reads GAGVSQTPSNKVTEKGKYVELRCDPISGHTALYWYRQSLGQGPEFLIYFQGTGAADDSGLPNDRFFAVRPEGSVSTLKIQRTERGDSAVYLCASSLTLDNEAFFGQGTRLTVV.

The V and J genes are TRBV6-6 and TRBJ2-3, with TRBD2 identical over 9 bases. The CDR3 contains 14 residues. Germline trimming cut 5 bases from V and 1 base from J; bases unmatched to any gene: 1. Germline lookup yields CDR1 MNHNY and CDR2 SVGAGI (reference sequence). CDR3 nucleotide sequence: TGTGCCAGCAGTGAGCGGGAGGGCACAGATACGCAGTATTTT. This codes for CASSEREGTDTQYF.

V is TRBV23-1 and J is TRBJ1-2; D perhaps matches TRBD1 (5 bases). TRBV23-1 is an open reading frame, and its role is uncertain. The CDR3 sequence is 15 residues long. V was pared by 8 bases and J by 3 bases, with 19 bases between. This CDR3 reads CASGTRGGYDYGYTF. In DNA, the CDR3 is TGCGCCAGCGGGACCCGCGGGGGTTATGACTATGGCTACACCTTC.

The rearrangement joins TRBV19 to TRBJ1-1; D is undetermined. Germline CDR1 and CDR2: LNHDA and SQIVND (reference sequence). The CDR3 sequence is 13 residues long. V lost 3 bases to trimming and J lost 2 bases, with 7 bases between them. CDR3 sequence: CASSMSPNTEAFF. The CDR3 DNA reads as TGTGCCAGTAGTATGTCCCCAAACACTGAAGCTTTCTTT.

The gene calls are TRBV15 and TRBJ1-5; possibly TRBD1 for D (5 bases). V shed 5 bases and J shed 2 bases, with 13 bases lying between them. Looked up from germline, CDR1 is LNHNV and CDR2 is YYDKDF (reference sequence). The CDR3 contains 15 residues. The CDR3 protein is CATSQSAGGNQPQHF. CDR3 nucleotide sequence: TGTGCCACCAGCCAATCTGCGGGGGGCAATCAGCCCCAGCATTTT.

About this clone: The sample carries other DNA sequences with the same CDR3. The chain carries TRBV20-1 and TRBJ2-2; D ambiguous. Germline CDR1 reads DFQATT; CDR2 reads SNEGSKA (reference sequence). This CDR3 is built from 11 residues. The germline V and J ends were trimmed by 3 bases and 4 bases, with 3 bases remaining between them. The CDR3 here is CSASSTGELFF. CDR3 bases: TGCAGTGCTAGTAGCACCGGGGAGCTGTTTTTT.

The table lists this clone with a count of one. This sequence joins TRBV6-5 and TRBJ2-1; TRBD1 matches 9 bases. The CDR3 contains 15 residues. V shed 0 bases and J 7 bases; nucleotides not matched to a gene: 4. Germline CDR1 reads MNHEY; CDR2 reads SVGAGI. CDR3 residues: CASSYSTGGTNEQFF. The CDR3 region has the DNA TGTGCCAGCAGTTACTCGACAGGGGGGACTAATGAGCAGTTCTTC.

This sequence joins TRBV11-2 and TRBJ2-1, with 10 bases matching TRBD2. The CDR3 runs 17 residues. Germline CDR1 and CDR2: SGHAT and FQNNGV. The J segment lost 3 bases and the V segment lost 5 bases, leaving 10 bases of the junction unmatched. The DNA for the CDR3 is TGTGCCAGCAGCGGAATCAGTAGCGGGAGGAACTACAATGAGCAGTTCTTC. Translated: CASSGISSGRNYNEQFF.

The gene calls are TRBV28 and TRBJ2-2; TRBD1 might be the D (6 bases). V shed 7 bases and J shed 6 bases, with 18 bases lying between them. Germline values: CDR1 MDHEN, CDR2 SYDVKM. The CDR3 is 15 amino acids. CDR3 residues: CASKSGTTASGELFF. The CDR3 bases are TGTGCCAGCAAGTCCGGGACAACCGCCTCCGGGGAGCTGTTTTTT.

The chain couples TRBV29-1 to TRBJ1-1, with D uncertain. The V gene's germline CDR1 is SQVTM and CDR2 ANQGSEA. V dropped 6 bases and J dropped 0 bases, with 11 bases sitting between them. CDR3 length equals 13 residues. The CDR3 nucleotides read TGCAGCGTCCAGTCACACGTGAACACTGAAGCTTTCTTT. This encodes CSVQSHVNTEAFF.

The CDR3 DNA is TGTGCCAGCAGCGAGGACAGGGGGCTTGAAAAACTGTTTTTT. This encodes CASSEDRGLEKLFF. The chain recombines TRBV27 with TRBJ1-4, with TRBD1 identical over 11 bases. This CDR3 comprises 14 residues. Germline trimming cut 6 bases from V and 7 bases from J; bases unmatched to any gene: 4. The V gene's germline CDR1 is MNHEY and CDR2 SMNVEV (reference sequence).

The V gene is TRBV28, the J gene TRBJ2-1; 12 nucleotides match TRBD2. This CDR3 has 15 amino acids. V shed 5 bases and J 7 bases; nucleotides not matched to a gene: 6. Germline values: CDR1 MDHEN, CDR2 SYDVKM. CDR3 coding DNA: TGTGCCAGCAGTCTGGGAGGACTAGCGGGAAATGAGCAGTTCTTC. This translates into CASSLGGLAGNEQFF.

CDR3 protein: CASSLDDRDEQFF. The CDR3 DNA reads TGTGCCAGCAGCTTAGATGACAGGGATGAGCAGTTCTTC. The chain carries TRBV7-8 and TRBJ2-1; 7 nucleotides align to TRBD1. Germline V gives CDR1 SGHVS, CDR2 FQNEAQ. CDR3 length: 13 amino acids. J gave up 8 bases and V 1 base, and 2 bases lay outside the gene matches.

The J gene is TRBJ1-1, the V gene TRBV4-3; D gene unclear. V was trimmed by 4 bases and J by 6 bases, leaving 12 bases between them. The CDR3 length is 13 residues. Germline V CDR1 and CDR2: LGHNA, YSLEER. The CDR3 DNA sequence: TGCGCCAGCAGCCGTTCGTGGGAGTCTGAAGCTTTCTTT. Protein: CASSRSWESEAFF.

CDR3 loop: CASSLGQGIYNEQFF. In DNA form, the CDR3 reads TGTGCCAGCAGTTTGGGACAGGGAATCTACAATGAGCAGTTCTTC. The chain carries TRBV27 and TRBJ2-1; 9 nucleotides match TRBD1. After removal of 3 bases from V and 3 bases from J, the junction contained 3 bases not matched to a gene. The germline CDR1 and CDR2 sequences are MNHEY and SMNVEV (reference sequence). The CDR3 length is 15 residues.

The chain couples TRBV30 to TRBJ1-5, with D perhaps matching TRBD1 (5 bases). Germline CDR1 and CDR2: GTSNPN and SVGIG (reference sequence). This CDR3 contains 17 residues. Between the trimmed V and J ends, which lost 3 bases and 11 bases, there was a span of 29 bases. CDR3 sequence (DNA): TGTGCCTGGAGCCCCCAGGGCGGGGGATTCGGGGTATGGGCCCAGCATTTT. Protein: CAWSPQGGGFGVWAQHF.

The chain joins TRBV7-2 to TRBJ1-2, with D possibly TRBD1 on 5 matching bases. The CDR3 is 12 amino acids. V was clipped by 5 bases and J by 5 bases, with 9 bases between them. Germline V CDR1 and CDR2: SGHTA, FQGNSA. The CDR3 DNA follows: TGTGCCAGCAGCGCGACAGAGTATGGCTACACCTTC. This translates into CASSATEYGYTF.

The chain combines TRBV7-9 with TRBJ2-7; TRBD2 is a possible D gene (6 bases). Deletions cut 4 bases from V and 0 bases from J, with 16 bases between. The V gene's germline CDR1 is SEHNR and CDR2 FQNEAQ (reference sequence). This CDR3 contains 16 residues. The CDR3 sequence: CASSYPSGLSSYEQYF. CDR3 sequence (DNA): TGTGCCAGCAGCTACCCCAGCGGGCTTAGCTCCTACGAGCAGTACTTC.

V and J are TRBV9 and TRBJ2-2, with TRBD1 matching 8 bases. The ends lost 1 base at V and 7 bases at J; junction bases unmatched: 6. Per the germline V gene, CDR1 is SGDLS and CDR2 is YYNGEE. There are 15 residues in the CDR3. CDR3 nucleotides: TGTGCCAGCAGCGTAACGGACAGGGTGGGCGGGGAGCTGTTTTTT. This translates into CASSVTDRVGGELFF.

The table lists this clone with a count of one. Sequence at one end of the junction differs from germline and may be a read error. The chain carries TRBV7-7 and TRBJ2-1, with 8 bases identical to TRBD1. The CDR3 consists of 15 residues. CDR1 is SSHAT and CDR2 is FNYEAQ in the germline V gene (reference sequence). This chain's CDR3 is CASSQGAGFYNEQFF. In DNA form, the CDR3 reads TGTGCTAGCAGCCAGGGGGCGGGATTCTACAATGAGCAGTTCTTC.

The chain uses TRBV27 and TRBJ1-3; no firm D call. Germline V lookup: CDR1 MNHEY, CDR2 SMNVEV (reference sequence). Trimming left V 5 bases short and J 4 bases short, with 12 bases between. The CDR3 is 14 residues long. Written as DNA, the CDR3 is TGTGCCAGCAGTAGCGAGTGGGTAGGAAACACCATATATTTT. This sequence encodes CASSSEWVGNTIYF.